The rows below give T cell receptor beta chains drawn from one sample of a study of CD8 T cells in ankylosing spondylitis. TCRdb ran MiXCR on the 5' RACE reads and lists one entry per CDR3 protein. The profile shows about 35,000 distinct CDR3 sequences, less than 4% of them singletons. What was sequenced was blood, either unsorted or a sorted T cell fraction (not recorded which). These receptor sequences come from a male donor with ankylosing spondylitis or in good health (not recorded which). CDR3s include the opening cysteine and the closing phenylalanine or tryptophan. A D gene is named only where the DNA matches it firmly. Clone size appears in some rows only: once, few, many, or a class for an expanded clone.

D	V	size	J	CDR3	DNA
.	TRBV9	many	TRBJ1-1	CASSVSPSGSTEAFF	TGTGCCAGCAGCGTATCCCCCTCAGGGAGCACTGAAGCTTTCTTT
TRBD1	TRBV9	many	TRBJ2-5	CASSVEGQGPPWAQYF	TGTGCCAGCAGCGTAGAGGGACAGGGGCCGCCGTGGGCCCAGTACTTC
.	TRBV9	.	TRBJ2-1	CASSGPGVSYNEQFF	TGTGCCAGCAGCGGGCCAGGGGTCTCCTACAATGAGCAGTTCTTC
.	TRBV9	many	TRBJ2-1	CASSQVGSSNEQFF	TGTGCCAGCAGCCAGGTGGGCTCCAGCAATGAGCAGTTCTTC
.	TRBV9	many	TRBJ2-1	CASSPTGLNYNEQFF	TGTGCCAGCAGCCCCACGGGACTCAACTACAATGAGCAGTTCTTC
.	TRBV9	many	TRBJ2-2	CASSVRGNGELFF	TGTGCCAGCAGCGTACGGGGGAACGGGGAGCTGTTTTTT
.	TRBV9	medium-sized	TRBJ2-6	CASSPTMGSGANVLTF	TGTGCCAGCAGCCCCACGATGGGCTCTGGGGCCAACGTCCTGACTTTC
.	TRBV9	many	TRBJ2-3	CASSVVGGDSDTQYF	TGTGCCAGCAGCGTAGTCGGCGGGGACTCAGATACGCAGTATTTT
.	TRBV9	many	TRBJ1-3	CASSVRGTYSGNTIYF	TGTGCCAGCAGCGTAAGGGGAACCTACTCTGGAAACACCATATATTTT
.	TRBV9	many	TRBJ1-1	CASSPPALGGGRAFF	TGTGCCAGCAGCCCTCCCGCATTGGGGGGCGGGAGAGCTTTCTTT
TRBD2	TRBV9	many	TRBJ2-1	CASSPGTSSYNEQFF	TGTGCCAGCAGTCCCGGGACTAGCTCCTACAATGAGCAGTTCTTC
TRBD2	TRBV9	many	TRBJ2-3	CASSPTPGGRITDTQYF	TGTGCCAGCAGCCCGACACCGGGGGGACGGATAACAGATACGCAGTATTTT
.	TRBV9	many	TRBJ2-3	CASSPRRQGDTQYF	TGTGCCAGCAGCCCCAGACGGCAGGGAGATACGCAGTATTTT
.	TRBV9	many	TRBJ2-1	CASTLEVGGGYNEQFF	TGTGCCAGCACCTTAGAAGTGGGAGGAGGTTACAATGAGCAGTTCTTC
TRBD1	TRBV9	many	TRBJ2-1	CASSASGQSSYNEQFF	TGTGCCAGCAGCGCCTCGGGACAGAGCTCCTACAATGAGCAGTTCTTC
.	TRBV9	few	TRBJ1-2	CASSEGYGYTF	TGTGCCAGCAGCGAGGGGTATGGCTACACCTTC
.	TRBV9	many	TRBJ2-1	CASSVAQGLYNEQFF	TGTGCCAGCAGCGTAGCACAGGGTTTATACAATGAGCAGTTCTTC
.	TRBV9	many	TRBJ1-3	CASSAYVVWSSGNTIYF	TGTGCCAGCAGCGCCTACGTCGTCTGGAGCTCTGGAAACACCATATATTTT
TRBD2	TRBV9	many	TRBJ2-3	CASSVASGSTLGTQYF	TGTGCCAGCAGCGTAGCTAGCGGGTCAACCCTCGGTACGCAGTATTTT
.	TRBV9	.	TRBJ2-3	CASSAWGGQSTDTQYF	TGTGCCAGCAGCGCCTGGGGGGGCCAGAGCACAGATACGCAGTATTTT
.	TRBV9	many	TRBJ1-1	CASSVFREWDTEAFF	TGTGCCAGCAGCGTATTCAGGGAATGGGACACTGAAGCTTTCTTT
TRBD2	TRBV9	medium-sized	TRBJ2-1	CASSAGTSGYNEQFF	TGTGCCAGCAGCGCCGGGACTAGCGGCTACAATGAGCAGTTCTTC
TRBD2	TRBV9	many	TRBJ2-1	CASSERGGIFNEQFF	TGTGCCAGCAGCGAGCGGGGGGGGATCTTCAATGAGCAGTTCTTC
.	TRBV9	many	TRBJ1-2	CASSVGQGKTYGYTF	TGTGCCAGCAGCGTAGGCCAGGGGAAGACCTATGGCTACACCTTC
.	TRBV9	few	TRBJ2-2	CASSVLVGPDTGELFF	TGTGCCAGCAGCGTATTGGTAGGGCCAGACACCGGGGAGCTGTTTTTT
TRBD2	TRBV9	many	TRBJ2-1	CASSVAGTSLREQFF	TGTGCCAGCAGCGTAGCCGGGACTAGTCTCCGGGAGCAGTTCTTC
.	TRBV9	few	TRBJ2-3	CASSVFRQGTADTQYF	TGTGCCAGCAGCGTATTCCGGCAGGGGACGGCAGATACGCAGTATTTT
TRBD2	TRBV9	many	TRBJ2-3	CASSVGLAGEVDTQYF	TGTGCCAGCAGCGTAGGATTAGCGGGGGAGGTAGATACGCAGTATTTT
.	TRBV9	many	TRBJ2-3	CASSVIPQGSDTQYF	TGTGCCAGCAGCGTAATCCCCCAGGGCTCAGATACGCAGTATTTT
.	TRBV9	many	TRBJ1-1	CASSTRGAGTEAFF	TGTGCCAGCAGCACCCGTGGGGCGGGCACTGAAGCTTTCTTT
.	TRBV9	many	TRBJ2-1	CASSVGPMAGEQFF	TGTGCCAGCAGCGTAGGTCCGATGGCAGGGGAGCAGTTCTTC
TRBD1	TRBV9	many	TRBJ2-1	CASSPPGGNEQFF	TGTGCCAGCAGCCCCCCAGGGGGAAATGAGCAGTTCTTC
TRBD1	TRBV9	few	TRBJ2-5	CASSADRGMETQYF	TGTGCCAGCAGCGCAGACAGGGGGATGGAGACCCAGTACTTC
.	TRBV9	many	TRBJ2-3	CASSVTSQRGTDTQYF	TGTGCCAGCAGCGTGACCTCCCAGCGGGGCACAGATACGCAGTATTTT
TRBD2	TRBV9	many	TRBJ2-4	CASRTSGMGKNIQYF	TGTGCCAGCAGGACTAGCGGGATGGGCAAAAACATTCAGTACTTC
TRBD2	TRBV9	.	TRBJ2-1	CASSQGTSAFFEQFF	TGTGCCAGCAGCCAGGGGACTAGCGCCTTTTTTGAGCAGTTCTTC
.	TRBV9	many	TRBJ1-1	CASNRANTEAFF	TGTGCCAGCAACAGGGCGAACACTGAAGCTTTCTTT
.	TRBV9	many	TRBJ2-3	CASSVDPGGVTDTQYF	TGTGCCAGCAGCGTAGATCCAGGCGGGGTCACAGATACGCAGTATTTT
.	TRBV9	many	TRBJ1-4	CASSLGGRENEKLFF	TGTGCCAGCAGCCTTGGGGGACGGGAAAATGAAAAACTGTTTTTT
TRBD2	TRBV9	many	TRBJ2-5	CASSQGWGGGRQETQYF	TGTGCCAGCAGCCAAGGGTGGGGCGGGGGGCGACAAGAGACCCAGTACTTC